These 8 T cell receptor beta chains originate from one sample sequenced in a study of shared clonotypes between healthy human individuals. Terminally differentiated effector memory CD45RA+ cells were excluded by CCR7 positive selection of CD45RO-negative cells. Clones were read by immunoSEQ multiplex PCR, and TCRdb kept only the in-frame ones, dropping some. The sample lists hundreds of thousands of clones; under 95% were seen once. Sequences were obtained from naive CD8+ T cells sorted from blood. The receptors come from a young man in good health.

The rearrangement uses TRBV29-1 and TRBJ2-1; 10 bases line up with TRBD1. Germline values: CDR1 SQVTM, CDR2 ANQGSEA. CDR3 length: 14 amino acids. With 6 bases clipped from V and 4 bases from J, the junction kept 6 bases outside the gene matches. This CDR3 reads CSVADRGEYNEQFF. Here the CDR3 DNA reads TGCAGCGTCGCGGACAGGGGGGAATACAATGAGCAGTTCTTC.

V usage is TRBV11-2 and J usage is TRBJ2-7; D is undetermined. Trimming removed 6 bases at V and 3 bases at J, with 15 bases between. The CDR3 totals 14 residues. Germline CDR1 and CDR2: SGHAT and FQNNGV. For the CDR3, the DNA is TGTGCCAGCAGAGTGGCGGAATCTGGCTACGAGCAGTACTTC. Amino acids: CASRVAESGYEQYF.

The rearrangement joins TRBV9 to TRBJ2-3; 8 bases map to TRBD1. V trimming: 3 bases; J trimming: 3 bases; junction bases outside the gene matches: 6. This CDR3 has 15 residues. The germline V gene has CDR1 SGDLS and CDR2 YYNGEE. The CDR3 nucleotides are TGTGCCAGCAGCGCTTACAGGGGGGAAACAGATACGCAGTATTTT. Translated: CASSAYRGETDTQYF.

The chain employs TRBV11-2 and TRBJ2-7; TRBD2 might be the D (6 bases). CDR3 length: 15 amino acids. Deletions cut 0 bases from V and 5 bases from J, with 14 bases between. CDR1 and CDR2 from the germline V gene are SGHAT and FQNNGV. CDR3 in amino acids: CASSLDYGGTDEQYF. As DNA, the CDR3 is TGTGCCAGCAGCTTAGACTACGGGGGAACGGACGAGCAGTACTTC.

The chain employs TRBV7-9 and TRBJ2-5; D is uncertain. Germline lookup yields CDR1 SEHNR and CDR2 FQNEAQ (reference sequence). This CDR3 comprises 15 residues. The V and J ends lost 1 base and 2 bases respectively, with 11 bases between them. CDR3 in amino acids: CASSLEQTAQETQYF. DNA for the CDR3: TGTGCCAGCAGCTTAGAGCAGACCGCACAAGAGACCCAGTACTTC.

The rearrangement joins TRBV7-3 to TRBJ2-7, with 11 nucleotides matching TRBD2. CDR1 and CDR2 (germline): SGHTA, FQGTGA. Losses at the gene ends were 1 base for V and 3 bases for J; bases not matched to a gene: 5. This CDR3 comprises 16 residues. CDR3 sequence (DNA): TGTGCCAGCAGCTTAATGGGGACTAGCGGACGCTACGAGCAGTACTTC. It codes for CASSLMGTSGRYEQYF.

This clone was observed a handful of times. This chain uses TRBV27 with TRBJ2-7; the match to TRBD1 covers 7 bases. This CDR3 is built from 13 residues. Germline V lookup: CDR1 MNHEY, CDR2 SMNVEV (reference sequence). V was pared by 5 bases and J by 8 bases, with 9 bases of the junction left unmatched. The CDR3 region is CASSPPGQSKQYF. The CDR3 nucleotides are TGTGCCAGCAGTCCCCCGGGACAGAGTAAGCAGTACTTC.

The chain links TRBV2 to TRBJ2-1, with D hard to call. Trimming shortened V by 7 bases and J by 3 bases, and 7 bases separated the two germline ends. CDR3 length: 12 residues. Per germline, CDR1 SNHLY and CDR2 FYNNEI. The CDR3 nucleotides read TGTGCCAGCACTCGCGGCTACAATGAGCAGTTCTTC. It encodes CASTRGYNEQFF. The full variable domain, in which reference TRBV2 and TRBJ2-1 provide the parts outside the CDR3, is EPEVTQTPSHQVTQMGQEVILRCVPISNHLYFYWYRQILGQKVEFLVSFYNNEISEKSEIFDDQFSVERPDGSNFTLKIRSTKLEDSAMYFCASTRGYNEQFFGPGTRLTVL.